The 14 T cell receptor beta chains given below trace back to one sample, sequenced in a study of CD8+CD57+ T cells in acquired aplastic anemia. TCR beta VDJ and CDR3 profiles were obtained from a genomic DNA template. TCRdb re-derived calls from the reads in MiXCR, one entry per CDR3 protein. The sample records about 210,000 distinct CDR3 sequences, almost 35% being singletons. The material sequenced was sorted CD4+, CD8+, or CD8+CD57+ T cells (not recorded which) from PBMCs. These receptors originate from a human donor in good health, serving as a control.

The CDR3 protein is CASSEFGGMETQYF. CDR3 sequence (DNA): TGCGCCAGCAGTGAATTCGGCGGGATGGAGACCCAGTACTTC. The gene calls are TRBV10-2 and TRBJ2-5; the D gene is possibly TRBD2 (6 bases). The germline V and J ends were trimmed by 3 bases and 5 bases, with 13 bases remaining between them. This CDR3 has 14 residues. Looked up from germline, CDR1 is WSHSY and CDR2 is SAAADI.

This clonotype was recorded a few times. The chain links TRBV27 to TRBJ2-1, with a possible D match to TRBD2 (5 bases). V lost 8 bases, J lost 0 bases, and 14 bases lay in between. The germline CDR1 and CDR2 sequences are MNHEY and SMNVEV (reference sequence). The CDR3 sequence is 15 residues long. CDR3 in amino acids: CASRTAESSYNEQFF. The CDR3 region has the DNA TGTGCCAGCCGGACTGCCGAGAGCTCCTACAATGAGCAGTTCTTC.

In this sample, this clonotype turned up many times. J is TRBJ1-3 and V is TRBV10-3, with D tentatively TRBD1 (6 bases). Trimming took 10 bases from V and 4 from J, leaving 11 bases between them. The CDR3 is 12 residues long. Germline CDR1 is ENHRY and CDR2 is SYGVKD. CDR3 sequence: CASGGLGNTIYF. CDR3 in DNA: TGTGCCAGCGGGGGCCTCGGAAACACCATATATTTT.

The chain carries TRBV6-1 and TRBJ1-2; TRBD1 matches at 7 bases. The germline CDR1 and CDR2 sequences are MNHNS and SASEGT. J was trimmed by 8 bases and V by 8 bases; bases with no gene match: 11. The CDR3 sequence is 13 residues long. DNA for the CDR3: TGTGCCAGCCGAAGACAGGGTGGGGACGGCTACACCTTC. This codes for CASRRQGGDGYTF.

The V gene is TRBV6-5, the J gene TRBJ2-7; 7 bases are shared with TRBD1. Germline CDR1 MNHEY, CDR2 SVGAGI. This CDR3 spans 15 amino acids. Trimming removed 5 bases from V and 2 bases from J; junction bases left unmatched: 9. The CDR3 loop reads CASSNDRVGTYEQYF. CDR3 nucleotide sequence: TGTGCCAGCAGTAACGACAGGGTTGGGACCTACGAGCAGTACTTC.

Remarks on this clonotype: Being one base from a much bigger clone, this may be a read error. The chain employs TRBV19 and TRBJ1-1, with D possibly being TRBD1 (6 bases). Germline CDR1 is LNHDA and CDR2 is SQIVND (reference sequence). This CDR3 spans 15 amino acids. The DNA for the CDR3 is TGTGCCAGTAGTATATCGGGGGCGGGGAACACTGAAGCTTCCTTT. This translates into CASSISGAGNTEASF.

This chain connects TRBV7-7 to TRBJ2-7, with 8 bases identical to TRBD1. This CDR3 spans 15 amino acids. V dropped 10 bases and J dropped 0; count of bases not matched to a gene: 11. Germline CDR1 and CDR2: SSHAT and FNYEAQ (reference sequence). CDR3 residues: CAIPGGRGDSYEQYV. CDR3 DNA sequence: TGTGCCATCCCAGGGGGCAGGGGGGACTCCTACGAGCAGTACGTC.

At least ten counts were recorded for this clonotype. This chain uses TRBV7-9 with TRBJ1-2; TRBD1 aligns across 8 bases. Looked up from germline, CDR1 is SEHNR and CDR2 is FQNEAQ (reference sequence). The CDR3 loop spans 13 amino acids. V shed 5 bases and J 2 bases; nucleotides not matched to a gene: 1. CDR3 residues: CASSRDRNYGYTF. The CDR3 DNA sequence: TGTGCCAGCAGCCGGGACAGGAACTATGGCTACACCTTC. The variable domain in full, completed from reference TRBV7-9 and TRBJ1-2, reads DTGVSQNPRHKITKRGQNVTFRCDPISEHNRLYWYRQTLGQGPEFLTYFQNEAQLEKSRLLSDRFSAERPKGSFSTLEIQRTEQGDSAMYLCASSRDRNYGYTFGSGTRLTVV.

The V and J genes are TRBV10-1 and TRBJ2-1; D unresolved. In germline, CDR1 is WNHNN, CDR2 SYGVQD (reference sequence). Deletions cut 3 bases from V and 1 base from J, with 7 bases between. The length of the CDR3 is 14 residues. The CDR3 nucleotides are TGCGCCAGCAGTGACGGGTATTCCTACAATGAGCAGTTCTTC. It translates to CASSDGYSYNEQFF.

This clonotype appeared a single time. The chain's CDR3 is CASSLGLDAGAFF. In DNA form, the CDR3 reads TGCGCCAGCAGCTTGGGGTTAGACGCTGGAGCTTTCTTT. The chain is built from TRBV5-1 and TRBJ1-1; unclear D gene. CDR1 is SGHRS and CDR2 is YFSETQ in the germline V gene. V was pared by 0 bases and J by 10 bases, with 13 bases between. The CDR3 spans 13 residues. Drawing the rest from reference TRBV5-1 and TRBJ1-1, the complete variable domain is KAGVTQTPRYLIKTRGQQVTLSCSPISGHRSVSWYQQTPGQGLQFLFEYFSETQRNKGNFPGRFSGRQFSNSRSEMNVSTLELGDSALYLCASSLGLDAGAFFGQGTRLTVV.

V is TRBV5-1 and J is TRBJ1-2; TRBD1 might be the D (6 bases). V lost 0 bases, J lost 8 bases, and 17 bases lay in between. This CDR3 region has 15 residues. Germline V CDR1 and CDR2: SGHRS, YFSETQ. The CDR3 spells CASSLVGDPTGGYTF. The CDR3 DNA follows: TGCGCCAGCAGCTTGGTGGGGGATCCAACAGGGGGCTACACCTTC.

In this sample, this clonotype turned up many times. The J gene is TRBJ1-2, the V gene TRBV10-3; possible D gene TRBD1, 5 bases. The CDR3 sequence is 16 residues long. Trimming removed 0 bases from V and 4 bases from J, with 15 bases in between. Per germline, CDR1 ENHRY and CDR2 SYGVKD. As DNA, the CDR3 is TGTGCCATCAGTGAGTCTTCTGGACATTTCCTCTATGGCTACACCTTC. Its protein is CAISESSGHFLYGYTF.

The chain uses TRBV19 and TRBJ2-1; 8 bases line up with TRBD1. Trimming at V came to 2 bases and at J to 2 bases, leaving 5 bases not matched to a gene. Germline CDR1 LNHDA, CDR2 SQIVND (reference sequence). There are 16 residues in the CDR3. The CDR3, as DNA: TGTGCCAGTAGTATACAGGGGACAGGTGCCTACAATGAGCAGTTCTTC. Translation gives CASSIQGTGAYNEQFF. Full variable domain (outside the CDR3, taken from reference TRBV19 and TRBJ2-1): DGGITQSPKYLFRKEGQNVTLSCEQNLNHDAMYWYRQDPGQGLRLIYYSQIVNDFQKGDIAEGYSVSREKKESFPLTVTSAQKNPTAFYLCASSIQGTGAYNEQFFGPGTRLTVL.

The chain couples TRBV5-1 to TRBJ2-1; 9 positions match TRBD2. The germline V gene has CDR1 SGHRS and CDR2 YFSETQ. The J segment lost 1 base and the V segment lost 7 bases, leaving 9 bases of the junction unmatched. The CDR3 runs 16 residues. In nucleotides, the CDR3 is TGCGCCAGCGGGGAGCCTAGCGGGGTTTCCTACAATGAGCAGTTCTTC. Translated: CASGEPSGVSYNEQFF.